This T cell receptor beta chain derives from a study of cytomegalovirus exposure and HLA in healthy donors. Whole-study results and caveats: Relative to the roughly 700-donor mean, N-insertions were reportedly fewer in an Asian-associated ancestry cluster in a later analysis. The authors enumerated 180 or so TCR beta chains as linked to cytomegalovirus. In a later analysis, HLA-associated TCR beta chains were more clonally expanded than equally common others.

Both 60 Vbeta primers and 13 Jbeta primers went into the PCR. As processed by the authors: A later analysis counted 70 million to 85 million unique TCR beta chains, around 12 million shared. The repertoire was sequenced with immunoSEQ multiplex PCR; TCRdb's copy has only in-frame clones and lacks some. V, J and clone size are those of that table, while D and trimming were read from the DNA. This table holds roughly 100,000 clones, approximately 64% found once. Germline values: CDR1 SGHTA, CDR2 FQGNSA. CDR3 size: 12 residues. The V end lost 5 bases, the J end lost 3 bases, and 8 bases lay between the germline ends. In regard to this clone: The antigen is not known.

V gene TRBV7-2 combines with J gene TRBJ2-7; no reliable D call. This sequence originates from a woman aged 45-60 years in good health and CMV-seronegative. The specimen sequenced was PBMCs. CDR3 sequence reads: CASSPQNYEQYF. CDR3 DNA: TGTGCCAGCAGCCCGCAGAACTACGAGCAGTACTTC.